The entry below describes one TCR beta chain. This specimen belongs to a study of blood T cell repertoires in COVID-19. Per the germline V gene, CDR1 is MGHRA and CDR2 is YSYEKL. This CDR3 region has 15 residues. V was pared by 4 bases and J by 0 bases, with 6 bases of the junction left unmatched. Assay used: immunoSEQ multiplex PCR; TCRdb lists only in-frame clones, some missing. The sample lists approximately 390,000 clones, over 75% occurring once. Input material: PBMCs or T cells enriched from blood (not recorded which). The chain combines TRBV4-1 with TRBJ2-7; TRBD1 matches at 7 bases. The receptor comes from a woman aged 40 to 49 with acute COVID-19. CDR3 region: CASSPGTAGSYEQYF. The CDR3 DNA sequence: TGCGCCAGCAGCCCGGGGACAGCCGGCTCCTACGAGCAGTACTTC.